This TCR beta chain came from a study of shared clonotypes between healthy human individuals. The CDR3 consists of 14 residues. Germline CDR1 reads WNHNN; CDR2 reads SYGVQD (reference sequence). V was cut by 2 bases and J by 6 bases, with 10 bases left in between. The repertoire was sequenced with immunoSEQ multiplex PCR; TCRdb's copy has only in-frame clones and lacks some. Counted here are 2 million to 2.5 million clones, 95% occurring once; the ten biggest clones make up roughly 0.13%. The J gene is TRBJ2-2, the V gene TRBV10-1; no reliable D call. What was sequenced was naive CD4+ T cells sorted from blood. Documented subset: CD45RA+ positively selected. This sequence was found in a man between 18 and 35 years old in good health. Here the CDR3 DNA reads TGCGCCAGCAGTGAGCTTCGTGACGCCGGGGAGCTGTTTTTT. It specifies CASSELRDAGELFF.